One sample yielded the 9 T cell receptor beta chains listed below, sequenced in a study of cytomegalovirus exposure and HLA in healthy donors. The method was immunoSEQ multiplex PCR; TCRdb's version includes in-frame clones alone and lacks a portion of them. The table includes 150,000 or so clones, 90% detected once. Sequencing was done on a sample of PBMCs. These receptors all stem from a woman in her twenties or thirties in good health and CMV-seropositive.

The V gene is TRBV28, the J gene TRBJ2-1; 12 positions agree with TRBD2. The CDR3 has 15 amino acids. V lost 6 bases to trimming and J lost 4 bases; unmatched junction nucleotides: 4. Germline V CDR1 and CDR2: MDHEN, SYDVKM. CDR3 in amino acids: CASSRTSGKYNEQFF. The CDR3 DNA is TGTGCCAGCAGCCGGACTAGCGGGAAGTACAATGAGCAGTTCTTC.

This clone was seen a single time. V gene TRBV2 combines with J gene TRBJ2-2; TRBD2 might be the D (7 bases). CDR1 SNHLY and CDR2 FYNNEI come from the germline V gene. V lost 3 bases, J lost 6 bases, and 17 bases lay in between. The CDR3 totals 16 residues. In nucleotides, the CDR3 is TGTGCCAGCAGTGATAACGGGGGGCTCGAGGCCGGGGAGCTGTTTTTT. Amino acids: CASSDNGGLEAGELFF.

This clone was seen just once. The V gene is TRBV9, the J gene TRBJ2-3, with 8 bases fitting TRBD1. The CDR3 has 16 amino acids. Germline CDR1 and CDR2: SGDLS and YYNGEE. The ends lost 0 bases at V and 3 bases at J; junction bases unmatched: 6. CDR3 sequence reads: CASSVGSGQGTDTQYF. CDR3 nucleotide sequence: TGTGCCAGCAGCGTAGGCAGCGGACAGGGAACAGATACGCAGTATTTT.

J is TRBJ2-1 and V is TRBV5-1; 7 bases align to TRBD2. The CDR3 is 16 amino acids. The V and J ends lost 1 base and 4 bases, in that order; junction bases with no gene match: 8. Germline CDR1 and CDR2: SGHRS and YFSETQ. The CDR3 loop reads CASSLLVSGPYNEQFF. The DNA of the CDR3 is TGCGCCAGCAGCTTGCTGGTTAGCGGGCCGTACAATGAGCAGTTCTTC. The whole variable domain, filled in from reference TRBV5-1 and TRBJ2-1, reads KAGVTQTPRYLIKTRGQQVTLSCSPISGHRSVSWYQQTPGQGLQFLFEYFSETQRNKGNFPGRFSGRQFSNSRSEMNVSTLELGDSALYLCASSLLVSGPYNEQFFGPGTRLTVL.

Only a few counts were recorded for this clone. The V gene is TRBV2, the J gene TRBJ2-3; D may be TRBD1 (6 bases). Looked up from germline, CDR1 is SNHLY and CDR2 is FYNNEI. The CDR3 consists of 15 residues. Trimming took 5 bases from V and 0 from J, leaving 12 bases between them. The CDR3 sequence: CASSWTEASTDTQYF. DNA for the CDR3: TGTGCCAGCAGTTGGACAGAGGCAAGCACAGATACGCAGTATTTT.

This chain uses TRBV5-1 with TRBJ2-1; 8 nucleotides line up with TRBD1. The CDR3 consists of 21 residues. Looked up from germline, CDR1 is SGHRS and CDR2 is YFSETQ. Trimming at V came to 7 bases and at J to 1 base, leaving 25 bases not matched to a gene. The DNA for the CDR3 is TGCGCCAGCGCTCCGGGGTTGGGGAAGACAGGGGTAGCGGCGTCCTACAATGAGCAGTTCTTC. This translates into CASAPGLGKTGVAASYNEQFF.

This clone was seen only a few times. CDR3 in amino acids: CASRENSPLHF. The CDR3 DNA sequence: TGTGCCAGCAGGGAGAATTCACCCCTCCACTTT. This chain joins TRBV6-1 and TRBJ1-6; D not resolved. The germline V gene has CDR1 MNHNS and CDR2 SASEGT. CDR3 length equals 11 residues. Trimming shortened V by 6 bases and J by 7 bases, and 4 bases separated the two germline ends.

V gene TRBV5-1 combines with J gene TRBJ2-1, with D possibly TRBD2 on 6 matching bases. The CDR3 sequence is 15 residues long. The germline V and J ends were trimmed by 1 base and 7 bases, with 15 bases remaining between them. CDR1 SGHRS and CDR2 YFSETQ come from the germline V gene. As DNA, the CDR3 is TGCGCCAGCAGCTTGCGGGACTCTACTCAAAATGAGCAGTTCTTC. Protein sequence: CASSLRDSTQNEQFF.

This clone occurred once. The chain has TRBV7-6 and TRBJ2-7, with D perhaps matching TRBD2 (7 bases). The CDR3 covers 14 residues. Germline V gives CDR1 SGHVS, CDR2 FNYEAQ. V lost 6 bases and J lost 5, with 17 bases in between. The CDR3 sequence: CASSLEAGADEQYF. The CDR3 DNA reads as TGTGCCAGCAGTTTGGAGGCGGGGGCAGACGAGCAGTACTTC. The full variable domain, completed using reference TRBV7-6 and TRBJ2-7, is GAGVSQSPRYKVTKRGQDVALRCDPISGHVSLYWYRQALGQGPEFLTYFNYEAQQDKSGLPNDRFSAERPEGSISTLTIQRTEQRDSAMYRCASSLEAGADEQYFGPGTRLTVT.